Below, one T cell receptor (beta chain) is given with its context. The target antigen is unknown. MiXCR was run by TCRdb on the reads, yielding one entry per CDR3 protein. The sample has roughly 700,000 distinct CDR3 sequences, roughly 33% seen once. This sample was included in a study of T cell repertoires in cytomegalovirus infection. At the level of the study: Use of recently identified HLA-C-restricted and well-studied HLA-B-restricted CMV epitopes was part of the study. Public signatures in TCR beta pointed to CMV infection and matching HLA type. Regarding the study as a whole: Summed frequency of shared TCR beta families picked out CMV carriers who also had the relevant HLA. There were HLA-C-restricted CMV-specific TCR beta clonotypes dominating the ex vivo response.

Sequencing was performed on cultured PBMCs, taken from culture after CMV antigen stimulation. This receptor was taken from a human donor in good health (CMV status not recorded). Some clones in this sample may be carry-over from other donors' samples.

Here the CDR3 reads CASSFYSGDRGYEQYF. CDR3 coding DNA: TGTGCCAGCAGCTTCTACTCCGGGGACAGGGGTTACGAGCAGTACTTC. The chain employs TRBV7-6 and TRBJ2-7; 10 nucleotides match TRBD1. Germline V CDR1 and CDR2: SGHVS, FNYEAQ. V was clipped by 3 bases and J by 4 bases; unmatched bases: 9. This CDR3 contains 16 residues. The entire variable domain, with the rest obtained from reference TRBV7-6 and TRBJ2-7, is as follows: GAGVSQSPRYKVTKRGQDVALRCDPISGHVSLYWYRQALGQGPEFLTYFNYEAQQDKSGLPNDRFSAERPEGSISTLTIQRTEQRDSAMYRCASSFYSGDRGYEQYFGPGTRLTVT.